This T cell receptor (beta chain) was retrieved from a study of PD-1 blockade in classical Hodgkin lymphoma. Study observations and caveats: There remain no defined causes for the repertoire differences, which possibly reflect disease activity or prior therapy. At baseline, newly diagnosed patients reportedly showed less TCR diversity than healthy donors.

The CDR3 extends over 13 amino acids. Germline V CDR1 and CDR2: SGHDT, YYEEEE. V dropped 1 base and J dropped 8 bases, with 10 bases sitting between them. Time point noted: newly diagnosed, previously untreated cHL patient sample. The study compared against PBMCs from newly diagnosed, untreated classical Hodgkin lymphoma. The data were produced by immunoSEQ multiplex PCR, yet TCRdb's version contains in-frame clones alone and is incomplete. The profile shows 25,000 to 35,000 clones, 85% to 95% of them singletons. Notes on this clone: Its antigen is undetermined.

The sequenced sample was peripheral blood mononuclear cells (PBMCs). The chain recombines TRBV5-6 with TRBJ2-4; D is perhaps TRBD2 (5 bases). This clonotype was obtained from a human donor with classical Hodgkin lymphoma. CDR3: CASSLSSWDIQYF. CDR3 DNA: TGTGCCAGCAGCTTGTCTAGCTGGGACATTCAGTACTTC.